These 30 T cell receptor beta chains were all obtained from the same sample, sequenced in a study of OX40 agonist ivuxolimab in advanced cancers. Some clones are missing from TCRdb's copy, which holds only in-frame ones; the method was immunoSEQ multiplex PCR. The data show more than 30,000 clones, about 81% seen once. Sequencing used CD4+ or CD8+ T cells sorted from blood, obtained in a trial of the OX40 agonist ivuxolimab. Receptor source: an adult with an advanced solid tumor such as melanoma, head and neck, liver or kidney cancer.

The chain carries TRBV14 and TRBJ1-5, with unresolved D. The CDR3 is 15 residues long. V was trimmed by 4 bases and J by 2 bases, leaving 12 bases between them. Germline CDR1 SGHDN, CDR2 FVKESK. CDR3 coding DNA: TGTGCCAGCAGCCGGGGAGGTAAGGGCAATCAGCCCCAGCATTTT. This encodes CASSRGGKGNQPQHF.

The genes are TRBV6-6 and TRBJ2-7; no firm D call. Germline-derived CDR1 and CDR2 are MNHNY and SVGAGI (reference sequence). V shed 1 base and J shed 0 bases, with 1 base lying between them. This CDR3 has 12 amino acids. In DNA form, the CDR3 reads TGTGCCAGCAGTTACTTCTCCTACGAGCAGTACTTC. Translating gives CASSYFSYEQYF.

The rearrangement joins TRBV19 to TRBJ2-7, with 7 bases identical to TRBD2. The CDR3 extends over 15 amino acids. The V segment lost 2 bases and the J segment 3 bases; nucleotides outside the gene matches: 7. The germline V gene has CDR1 LNHDA and CDR2 SQIVND (reference sequence). This CDR3 is CASSILGGVNYEQYF. The CDR3, as DNA: TGTGCCAGTAGTATATTGGGGGGGGTAAACTACGAGCAGTACTTC.

This rearrangement joins TRBV6-5 to TRBJ1-4; no reliable D call. Per the germline V gene, CDR1 is MNHEY and CDR2 is SVGAGI. The CDR3 extends over 14 amino acids. Trimming stripped 6 bases from V and 8 bases from J, with 16 bases between. CDR3 amino acids: CASSVTIANEKLFF. CDR3 in DNA: TGTGCCAGCAGCGTCACTATCGCGAACGAAAAACTGTTTTTT.

J is TRBJ2-5 and V is TRBV19; D is uncertain. This CDR3 has 12 amino acids. The ends were cut back, 9 bases at V and 4 bases at J, with 12 bases in the middle. The V gene's germline CDR1 is LNHDA and CDR2 SQIVND (reference sequence). The CDR3 DNA sequence: TGTGCCAGCCGTCAAAGTGGAGAGACCCAGTACTTC. As protein: CASRQSGETQYF.

The chain recombines TRBV9 with TRBJ2-3, with 11 nucleotides matching TRBD2. J gave up 6 bases and V 0 bases, and 3 bases lay outside the gene matches. The CDR3 is made up of 15 amino acids. In germline, CDR1 is SGDLS, CDR2 YYNGEE. CDR3 loop: CASSVVSGGADTQYF. In nucleotides, the CDR3 is TGTGCCAGCAGCGTAGTTAGCGGGGGGGCGGATACGCAGTATTTT. Full variable domain (missing parts from reference TRBV9 and TRBJ2-3): DSGVTQTPKHLITATGQRVTLRCSPRSGDLSVYWYQQSLDQGLQFLIQYYNGEERAKGNILERFSAQQFPDLHSELNLSSLELGDSALYFCASSVVSGGADTQYFGPGTRLTVL.

This chain links TRBV2 with TRBJ2-5, with TRBD2 matching 8 bases. V lost 3 bases and J lost 0; bases outside the gene matches: 3. CDR3 length equals 15 residues. Germline assignment: CDR1 SNHLY and CDR2 FYNNEI. CDR3 amino acids: CASSDERGYQETQYF. In nucleotides, the CDR3 is TGTGCCAGCAGTGACGAGCGGGGGTACCAAGAGACCCAGTACTTC.

Concerning this clone itself: Germline and junction disagree at one end, which may indicate a read error. The genes are TRBV7-7 and TRBJ2-3; D remains unclear. The germline V gene encodes CDR1 SSHAT and CDR2 FNYEAQ (reference sequence). This CDR3 comprises 13 residues. The CDR3 loop reads CASSQKGPDTQYF. The DNA of the CDR3 is TGTGCTAGCAGCCAAAAGGGTCCAGATACGCAGTATTTT.

This chain uses TRBV7-2 with TRBJ2-6; 12 nucleotides line up with TRBD2. Trimming took 6 bases from V and 0 from J; bases not matched to a gene: 6. CDR1 is SGHTA and CDR2 is FQGNSA in the germline V gene. This CDR3 comprises 18 residues. The chain's CDR3 is CASRPTSGGLSGANVLTF. The CDR3 region has the DNA TGTGCCAGCAGACCGACTAGCGGGGGCCTCTCTGGGGCCAACGTCCTGACTTTC.

CDR3 amino acids: CASSYSLSSYNSPLHF. For the CDR3, the DNA is TGTGCCAGCAGTTACAGCCTCAGCTCCTATAATTCACCCCTCCACTTT. The V and J genes are TRBV28 and TRBJ1-6; no definite D call. This CDR3 is built from 16 residues. Trimming took off 4 bases at V and 0 bases at J, with 10 bases between the two ends. The germline CDR1 and CDR2 sequences are MDHEN and SYDVKM.

This clone appeared a single time. The genes are TRBV28 and TRBJ1-2, with D perhaps TRBD1 (5 bases). CDR3 length: 15 residues. CDR1 is MDHEN, CDR2 SYDVKM, per germline. V lost 1 base to trimming and J lost 2 bases, with 11 bases between them. The CDR3 sequence is CASSLFTGQNYGYTF. In DNA form, the CDR3 reads TGTGCCAGCAGTTTATTCACGGGGCAGAACTATGGCTACACCTTC.

The V call is TRBV27, the J call TRBJ2-7, with D perhaps matching TRBD2 (5 bases). Trimming shortened V by 5 bases and J by 5 bases, and 13 bases separated the two germline ends. The germline V gene has CDR1 MNHEY and CDR2 SMNVEV (reference sequence). The CDR3 is made up of 13 amino acids. The CDR3 here is CASSPTRVHEQYF. DNA of the CDR3: TGTGCCAGCAGTCCCACTAGGGTCCACGAGCAGTACTTC.

This chain links TRBV29-1 with TRBJ1-1; no clear D. The CDR3 runs to 11 residues. Trimming stripped 8 bases from V and 6 bases from J, with 13 bases between. Germline V gene lookup returns CDR1 SQVTM and CDR2 ANQGSEA. CDR3 in DNA: TGCAGCACGTCCCCCGGGGCTGAAGCTTTCTTT. Protein sequence: CSTSPGAEAFF.

The CDR3 loop reads CAWSVRTGRYSNQPQHF. In DNA form, the CDR3 reads TGTGCCTGGAGTGTACGGACAGGACGGTATAGCAATCAGCCCCAGCATTTT. The genes are TRBV30 and TRBJ1-5, with 7 bases that match TRBD1. V shed 0 bases and J 0 bases; nucleotides not matched to a gene: 8. The CDR3 consists of 17 residues. CDR1 and CDR2 (germline): GTSNPN, SVGIG (reference sequence).

V usage is TRBV5-6 and J usage is TRBJ1-1; 9 bases are a match to TRBD1. Trimming removed 5 bases from V and 4 bases from J; junction bases left unmatched: 6. CDR1 and CDR2 (germline): SGHDT, YYEEEE. The CDR3 has 14 amino acids. CDR3 sequence reads: CASSLTGGSTEAFF. CDR3 nucleotide sequence: TGTGCCAGCAGTTTGACAGGGGGAAGCACTGAAGCTTTCTTT.

The chain joins TRBV6-5 to TRBJ2-1; D perhaps matches TRBD1 (6 bases). The CDR3 spans 15 residues. The germline CDR1 and CDR2 sequences are MNHEY and SVGAGI. V was shortened by 0 bases and J by 4 bases, with 10 bases between the two germline ends. The CDR3 here is CASSYSRQGYNEQFF. DNA of the CDR3: TGTGCCAGCAGTTACTCGCGGCAGGGGTACAATGAGCAGTTCTTC.

V gene TRBV18 combines with J gene TRBJ2-2; 7 bases agree with TRBD1. With 8 bases clipped from V and 0 bases from J, the junction kept 6 bases outside the gene matches. The CDR3 has 15 amino acids. Looked up from germline, CDR1 is KGHSH and CDR2 is LQKENI. Here the CDR3 reads CASIPGQPNTGELFF. CDR3 DNA: TGTGCCAGCATCCCGGGACAGCCGAACACCGGGGAGCTGTTTTTT.

The rearrangement links TRBV6-6 to TRBJ2-5, with 8 bases identical to TRBD1. V gave up 5 bases and J gave up 1 base; unmatched junction bases: 6. CDR1 is MNHNY and CDR2 is SVGAGI in the germline V gene (reference sequence). The CDR3 runs 15 residues. The chain's CDR3 is CASSPLGQGQETQYF. The CDR3 DNA is TGTGCCAGCAGTCCACTCGGACAGGGCCAAGAGACCCAGTACTTC.

The chain employs TRBV7-6 and TRBJ1-4; D is unresolved. The V end lost 0 bases, the J end lost 7 bases, and 9 bases lay between the germline ends. The CDR3 runs 14 residues. The germline gives CDR1 SGHVS, CDR2 FNYEAQ. The CDR3, as DNA: TGTGCCAGCAGCTTAGCCAGCATCGGTGAAAAACTGTTTTTT. It codes for CASSLASIGEKLFF.

This chain links TRBV30 with TRBJ1-2, with no clear D. Germline loops: CDR1 GTSNPN, CDR2 SVGIG (reference sequence). V lost 0 bases to trimming and J lost 8 bases, with 19 bases between them. This CDR3 is 15 amino acids long. CDR3 amino acids: CAWSVGQKPIRGYTF. CDR3 in DNA: TGTGCCTGGAGTGTCGGGCAGAAACCTATAAGGGGCTACACCTTC.

The chain carries TRBV14 and TRBJ2-7, with D hard to call. Per germline, CDR1 SGHDN and CDR2 FVKESK. The CDR3 consists of 13 residues. Trimming stripped 1 base from V and 2 bases from J, with 6 bases between. The CDR3: CASSQAWTYEQYF. The CDR3 DNA reads as TGTGCCAGCAGCCAAGCCTGGACCTACGAGCAGTACTTC.

V usage is TRBV28 and J usage is TRBJ1-1; 9 bases are shared with TRBD1. The germline gives CDR1 MDHEN, CDR2 SYDVKM. The CDR3 sequence is 13 residues long. Trimming at V came to 4 bases and at J to 11 bases, leaving 8 bases not matched to a gene. The DNA for the CDR3 is TGTGCCAGCAGTTCCGGGACAGGGTTTATTGCTTTCTTT. It is translated as CASSSGTGFIAFF.

The CDR3 sequence is CASSELGWTDTQYF. Here the CDR3 DNA reads TGTGCCAGCAGTGAACTTGGATGGACAGATACGCAGTATTTT. The chain couples TRBV2 to TRBJ2-3; D not certain. The germline CDR1 and CDR2 sequences are SNHLY and FYNNEI. The CDR3 covers 14 residues. V was cut by 2 bases and J by 3 bases, with 9 bases left in between.

V usage is TRBV6-5 and J usage is TRBJ1-2; D is uncertain. The CDR3 is made up of 13 amino acids. Trimming took off 6 bases at V and 7 bases at J, with 15 bases between the two ends. The germline CDR1 and CDR2 sequences are MNHEY and SVGAGI. The CDR3 is CASSPDRTIGYTF. DNA for the CDR3: TGTGCCAGCAGCCCCGACCGTACTATTGGCTACACCTTC.

This clone appeared a few times. The DNA of the CDR3 is TGTGCCAGCAGTTTCCCCCAGACAGGAACCTACGAGCAGTACTTC. This codes for CASSFPQTGTYEQYF. The chain recombines TRBV28 with TRBJ2-7, with D possibly TRBD1 on 6 matching bases. The CDR3 totals 15 residues. Germline loops: CDR1 MDHEN, CDR2 SYDVKM. V lost 3 bases, J lost 2 bases, and 14 bases lay in between. Variable domain in full (rest from reference TRBV28 and TRBJ2-7): DVKVTQSSRYLVKRTGEKVFLECVQDMDHENMFWYRQDPGLGLRLIYFSYDVKMKEKGDIPEGYSVSREKKERFSLILESASTNQTSMYLCASSFPQTGTYEQYFGPGTRLTVT.

The chain joins TRBV7-7 to TRBJ2-2; TRBD2 might be the D (5 bases). The V gene lost 8 bases and the J gene lost 0 bases, with 7 bases spanning the gap. This CDR3 comprises 13 residues. Germline V gene sequence: CDR1 SSHAT, CDR2 FNYEAQ (reference sequence). The CDR3 here is CASSGSNTGELFF. The CDR3 region has the DNA TGTGCCAGCTCGGGGTCGAACACCGGGGAGCTGTTTTTT. Together with reference TRBV7-7 and TRBJ2-2, the CDR3 gives the full variable domain: GAGVSQSPRYKVTKRGQDVTLRCDPISSHATLYWYQQALGQGPEFLTYFNYEAQPDKSGLPSDRFSAERPEGSISTLTIQRTEQRDSAMYRCASSGSNTGELFFGEGSRLTVL.

The V gene is TRBV25-1, the J gene TRBJ1-3; D is ambiguous. Germline loops: CDR1 MGHDK, CDR2 SYGVNS. Trimming took 4 bases from V and 1 from J, leaving 5 bases between them. The CDR3 runs to 13 residues. The CDR3 bases are TGTGCCAGCAGTGTAGGATCTGGAAACACCATATATTTT. Encoded protein: CASSVGSGNTIYF.

This clone appeared once. At one end, the junction sequence differs from germline, possibly due to a read error. At the DNA level, this CDR3 is encoded by other sequences in the same sample as well. The chain is built from TRBV30 and TRBJ2-5; 7 bases agree with TRBD1. CDR1 is GTSNPN and CDR2 is SVGIG in the germline V gene (reference sequence). There are 16 residues in the CDR3. The CDR3 sequence is CAWSGRDSRLKETQYF. CDR3 nucleotides: TGTGCCTGGAGTGGTAGGGACAGCCGATTAAAAGAAACCCAGTACTTC.

This clone was recorded once. The V and J genes are TRBV6-1 and TRBJ2-3; D perhaps matches TRBD2 (6 bases). The CDR3 is 17 residues long. Trimming took 1 base from V and 2 from J, leaving 16 bases between them. Looked up from germline, CDR1 is MNHNS and CDR2 is SASEGT. CDR3 loop: CASSEEGRGSDTDTQYF. DNA for the CDR3: TGTGCCAGCAGTGAAGAGGGGCGGGGATCGGACACAGATACGCAGTATTTT.

The chain carries TRBV4-1 and TRBJ2-7; 11 bases are shared with TRBD1. The CDR3 has 17 residues. The V and J ends lost 4 bases and 5 bases, in that order; junction bases with no gene match: 13. Per the germline V gene, CDR1 is MGHRA and CDR2 is YSYEKL. CDR3 nucleotide sequence: TGCGCCAGCAGCCCAGTGGCCTTGGGGACAGGGGGGCACGAGCAGTACTTC. Protein product: CASSPVALGTGGHEQYF.